This T cell receptor beta chain was profiled in a study of response to subunit inactivated influenza vaccine. This clonotype was counted between two and nine times. The antigen remains unidentified. Study results and caveats: T cells newly recruited by each seasonal influenza vaccination are few, the authors suggested.

MiXCR, applied by TCRdb to the RT-PCR reads, yields one record per CDR3 protein. The data hold a few hundred thousand distinct CDR3 sequences, with about 20% observed a single time. Germline trimming cut 7 bases from V and 4 bases from J; bases unmatched to any gene: 8. CDR1 and CDR2 from the germline V gene are MNHEY and SMNVEV (reference sequence). This CDR3 comprises 16 residues. The chain joins TRBV27 to TRBJ2-3; 13 positions match TRBD2. The sequencing used PBMCs from blood, collected 21 months after vaccination. The TCR originated in a man aged 45-69 years who received an inactivated influenza vaccine. This chain's CDR3 is CASTLLAGGPPDTQYF. The CDR3 DNA reads TGTGCCAGCACCCTACTAGCGGGAGGGCCCCCAGATACGCAGTATTTT.